Listed here are 32 T cell receptor beta chains from one sample, sequenced in a study of T cells expressing NK-cell markers. Using the 5' RACE reads, TCRdb records one entry per CDR3 protein without DNA. The sample totals about 110,000 distinct CDR3 sequences. The sample comprised blood T cells: a sorted CD56 or NKG2C T cell subset, CD4+ or CD8+ T cells, or bulk PBMC T cells (not recorded which). The receptor source for this set is a woman between 18 and 69 years old in good health.

This chain connects TRBV11-2 to TRBJ2-7; there is no DNA to check the TCRdb D call of TRBD2. Germline V gene sequence: CDR1 SGHAT, CDR2 FQNNGV. The CDR3 has 14 residues. CDR3 sequence: CASSPPPSSYEQYF.

This chain joins TRBV13 and TRBJ2-1; TCRdb outputs TRBD2, but without DNA this stays unchecked. The germline V gene has CDR1 PRHDT and CDR2 FYEKMQ (reference sequence). This CDR3 has 17 residues. The CDR3 loop reads CASSPLHSGGSYNEQFF.

The V and J genes are TRBV4-3 and TRBJ2-7; the TRBD2 assignment by TCRdb is unverifiable without DNA. CDR3 length: 16 amino acids. CDR1 is LGHNA and CDR2 is YSLEER in the germline V gene. CDR3 protein: CASSQDLGGITDEQYF.

This rearrangement joins TRBV11-2 to TRBJ2-3. Germline CDR1 and CDR2: SGHAT and FQNNGV. This CDR3 region has 13 residues. CDR3: CASSFISTDTQYF.

V and J are TRBV7-9 and TRBJ2-3. The germline V gene has CDR1 SEHNR and CDR2 FQNEAQ (reference sequence). CDR3 length: 16 amino acids. The CDR3 reads CASSSGGAASTDTQYF. The full variable domain, with the rest looked up from reference TRBV7-9 and TRBJ2-3, is DTGVSQNPRHKITKRGQNVTFRCDPISEHNRLYWYRQTLGQGPEFLTYFQNEAQLEKSRLLSDRFSAERPKGSFSTLEIQRTEQGDSAMYLCASSSGGAASTDTQYFGPGTRLTVL.

The chain is built from TRBV28 and TRBJ1-1; the TCRdb D gene call, TRBD1, has no DNA to confirm it. The CDR3 is made up of 15 amino acids. Germline CDR1 is MDHEN and CDR2 is SYDVKM. Here the CDR3 reads CASSSPEGLNTEAFF.

By frequency, this clonotype is medium-sized. This sequence joins TRBV4-3 and TRBJ2-3; TCRdb calls TRBD1, which cannot be checked without DNA. The CDR3 sequence is 16 residues long. The germline V gene has CDR1 LGHNA and CDR2 YSLEER. This chain's CDR3 is CASSQDLGGVTDTQYF.

V gene TRBV5-1 combines with J gene TRBJ2-1; the TCRdb D gene call, TRBD1, has no DNA to confirm it. Germline V lookup: CDR1 SGHRS, CDR2 YFSETQ. The CDR3 sequence is 15 residues long. The CDR3: CASSRAISSYNEQFF.

This sequence joins TRBV29-1 and TRBJ2-2. Germline V gives CDR1 SQVTM, CDR2 ANQGSEA. The CDR3 has 14 amino acids. The chain's CDR3 is CSVVPRGYTGELFF.

The chain employs TRBV6-1 and TRBJ1-5; TCRdb designates TRBD1, a call that cannot be tested without DNA. Germline V gene lookup returns CDR1 MNHNS and CDR2 SASEGT. The CDR3 spans 13 residues. The CDR3 sequence is CASSEAAGQPQHF.

V gene TRBV4-1 combines with J gene TRBJ1-6. The germline V gene has CDR1 MGHRA and CDR2 YSYEKL. The CDR3 covers 15 residues. The CDR3 loop reads CASSQGVPYNSPLHF.

This chain links TRBV5-6 with TRBJ2-1; checking the TCRdb D call of TRBD1 is not possible without DNA. The CDR3 covers 14 residues. Germline CDR1 is SGHDT and CDR2 is YYEEEE. The CDR3 sequence: CASSLVPGQVEQFF.

This chain connects TRBV12-5 to TRBJ2-1; TCRdb lists TRBD1, though no DNA is available to test this call. Germline CDR1 and CDR2: LGHNT and FRNRAP. The CDR3 has 14 residues. CDR3 residues: CASGPGQGAVEQFF. The complete variable domain, with remaining parts taken from reference TRBV12-5 and TRBJ2-1, reads DARVTQTPRHKVTEMGQEVTMRCQPILGHNTVFWYRQTMMQGLELLAYFRNRAPLDDSGMPKDRFSAEMPDATLATLKIQPSEPRDSAVYFCASGPGQGAVEQFFGPGTRLTVL.

The chain recombines TRBV12-3 or TRBV12-4 with TRBJ2-5; the TRBD2 assignment by TCRdb is unverifiable without DNA. The CDR3 has 20 residues. This CDR3 reads CASSLAPIGLAGGPQETQYF.

This CDR3 is CASSPLLELFF. The chain recombines TRBV12-3 or TRBV12-4 with TRBJ2-2; the D call of TRBD1 rests on TCRdb alone, since no DNA is present to check it. This CDR3 spans 11 amino acids.

This chain connects TRBV20-1 to TRBJ2-3; TCRdb reports TRBD2, a call that lacks DNA to check it against. Looked up from germline, CDR1 is DFQATT and CDR2 is SNEGSKA (reference sequence). The CDR3 has 15 amino acids. The CDR3 spells CSAEGGGLISHTQYF.

This chain links TRBV14 with TRBJ2-3; TCRdb gives TRBD2 as the D gene, but with no DNA this cannot be confirmed. CDR3 length: 16 residues. The germline CDR1 and CDR2 sequences are SGHDN and FVKESK. The CDR3 region is CASSGLAGGGPDTQYF.

This CDR3 is CSARDHARMMSGELFF. V gene TRBV20-1 combines with J gene TRBJ2-2. Germline V gene sequence: CDR1 DFQATT, CDR2 SNEGSKA (reference sequence). The CDR3 totals 16 residues.

The chain carries TRBV6-1 and TRBJ1-3. CDR1 and CDR2 from the germline V gene are MNHNS and SASEGT. The CDR3 totals 16 residues. CDR3 protein: CASSRSALGFGNTIYF.

The rearrangement links TRBV6-5 to TRBJ1-6; TCRdb's assignment of TRBD1 cannot be checked, as there is no DNA. CDR1 is MNHEY and CDR2 is SVGAGI in the germline V gene. The CDR3 spans 17 residues. CDR3 sequence: CASSYSTGQGYNSPLHF.

J is TRBJ1-2 and V is TRBV5-5; the TRBD1 assignment by TCRdb is unverifiable without DNA. The CDR3 spans 13 residues. Per the germline V gene, CDR1 is SGHKS and CDR2 is YYEKEE (reference sequence). CDR3 loop: CASRLTGDYGYTF.

CDR3 amino acids: CASSQDEGQGYDEQFF. The rearrangement links TRBV4-2 to TRBJ2-1; TCRdb picks TRBD1, but there is no DNA to check that call. The germline CDR1 and CDR2 sequences are LGHNA and YNFKEQ. The CDR3 is 16 residues long.

The rearrangement joins TRBV5-1 to TRBJ2-3; TCRdb designates TRBD1, a call that cannot be tested without DNA. Germline assignment: CDR1 SGHRS and CDR2 YFSETQ. The CDR3 loop spans 16 amino acids. This CDR3 is CASSLEVGGWADTQYF.

This chain links TRBV12-3 or TRBV12-4 with TRBJ2-1; TCRdb designates TRBD1, a call that cannot be tested without DNA. This CDR3 is built from 14 residues. The CDR3 reads CASSVSGGNNEQFF.

The genes are TRBV4-3 and TRBJ1-1; TCRdb proposes TRBD1, but this gene call is untestable without DNA. The CDR3 sequence is 13 residues long. Germline assignment: CDR1 LGHNA and CDR2 YSLEER. This CDR3 reads CASSQPPTGEAFF.

The chain is built from TRBV2 and TRBJ2-5; the TCRdb D gene call, TRBD2, has no DNA to confirm it. The germline gives CDR1 SNHLY, CDR2 FYNNEI. The CDR3 spans 16 residues. CDR3 residues: CASNPRGDGGQETQYF.

This chain joins TRBV7-2 and TRBJ2-1; with no DNA, the TCRdb D assignment of TRBD2 cannot be verified. There are 14 residues in the CDR3. Germline CDR1 and CDR2: SGHTA and FQGNSA. CDR3: CASSPLAGGNEQFF. The complete variable domain, with remaining parts taken from reference TRBV7-2 and TRBJ2-1, reads GAGVSQSPSNKVTEKGKDVELRCDPISGHTALYWYRQSLGQGLEFLIYFQGNSAPDKSGLPSDRFSAERTGGSVSTLTIQRTQQEDSAVYLCASSPLAGGNEQFFGPGTRLTVL.

The gene calls are TRBV6-2 or TRBV6-3 and TRBJ2-5; TCRdb selects TRBD2, and the lack of DNA leaves this call unchecked. In germline, CDR1 is MNHEY, CDR2 SVGEGT. This CDR3 region has 14 residues. The CDR3 loop reads CASTGLAGAETQYF.

The rearrangement links TRBV19 to TRBJ2-2. Germline CDR1 reads LNHDA; CDR2 reads SQIVND (reference sequence). This CDR3 has 16 residues. CDR3 amino acids: CASSILHGQTTGELFF.

The chain's CDR3 is CAITSTGFRNEQYF. The chain recombines TRBV10-3 with TRBJ2-7; the TCRdb call, TRBD1, lacks DNA for checking. Germline CDR1 ENHRY, CDR2 SYGVKD. The CDR3 totals 14 residues.

This chain joins TRBV12-3 or TRBV12-4 and TRBJ1-3; TCRdb's assignment of TRBD1 cannot be checked, as there is no DNA. This CDR3 region has 17 residues. The CDR3 sequence: CASSFFGTGGIGNTIYF.

The chain recombines TRBV9 with TRBJ2-5. This CDR3 comprises 12 residues. Germline V gene lookup returns CDR1 SGDLS and CDR2 YYNGEE. This chain's CDR3 is CASSVAEETQYF.